This T cell receptor beta chain was observed in a study of T cells in localized non-small cell lung cancer. Study-level results: Because sequencing included only one region (of the tumor), heterogeneity remains possible. Tumor trailed uninvolved adjacent lung in T cell clonality, which peaked there.

Trimming shortened V by 6 bases and J by 6 bases, and 20 bases separated the two germline ends. CDR3 length: 16 residues. CDR1 is LNHDA, CDR2 SQIVND, per germline (reference sequence). Remarks on this clone: Its cognate antigen is unknown.

Method: immunoSEQ multiplex PCR; TCRdb's copy keeps in-frame clones and lacks some. The table has about 51,000 clones, under 90% seen once; the top ten hold about a sixth. J is TRBJ2-2 and V is TRBV19; TRBD2 is a possible D gene (7 bases). Here the sequenced sample was peripheral blood mononuclear cells, taken before any cancer treatment. The origin of this receptor is a man between 40 and 75 years old with stage III lung adenocarcinoma. The CDR3 loop is CASSRGGAPGAGELFF. CDR3 nucleotide sequence: TGTGCCAGTAGCCGCGGGGGAGCACCAGGGGCCGGGGAGCTGTTTTTT.